This is a list of T cell receptor beta chains from one sample in a study of T cell responses to AZD1222 COVID-19 vaccine. Data came from immunoSEQ multiplex PCR; TCRdb stores just in-frame clones and leaves some out. The data contain 110,000 to 150,000 clones, roughly nine tenths of them singletons. Source: peripheral blood, taken on day 0 of AZD1222 vaccination. The receptors were gathered from an adult in good health. Each CDR3 is given with its conserved first and last residue. Each record gives: clone size, J gene, D gene, V gene, CDR3 DNA, CDR3 protein. A D gene is named only where the DNA matches it firmly. Not every row has a clone size; where given, it reads once, few, many or a size class.

. TRBJ2-7 TRBD1 TRBV18 TGTGCCAGCTCACCTGGGGACAGGGTCCCATACGAGCAGTACTTC CASSPGDRVPYEQYF
. TRBJ1-4 . TRBV7-9 TGTGCCAGCAGCCATTCGGAGCCAAATGAAAAACTGTTTTTT CASSHSEPNEKLFF
few TRBJ2-5 TRBD2 TRBV6-5 TGTGCCAGCAGTTACGGCGGGGGGGTCCCAGAGACCCAGTACTTC CASSYGGGVPETQYF
. TRBJ1-5 . TRBV19 TGTGCCAGTAGTATTGGGCTACCCGGGGGTCAGCCCCAGCATTTT CASSIGLPGGQPQHF
. TRBJ1-2 . TRBV5-8 TGTGCCAGCAGCTTGTCAGGGGATGGCTACACCTTC CASSLSGDGYTF
. TRBJ1-1 . TRBV5-5 TGTGCCAGCAGCCCGGGCTTCCGGGCCACTGAAGCTTTCTTT CASSPGFRATEAFF
. TRBJ1-2 . TRBV19 TGTGCCAGTAGTCCCTTTCGCCCTTTAGCAATCTATGGCTACACCTTC CASSPFRPLAIYGYTF
. TRBJ1-3 . TRBV6-5 TGTGCCAGCAAGGAGGGGCGTCACAACACCATATATTTT CASKEGRHNTIYF
. TRBJ2-1 . TRBV9 TGTGCCAGCAGTTTTGGCAATGAGCAGTTCTTC CASSFGNEQFF
. TRBJ1-5 . TRBV12-3/TRBV12-4 TGTGCCAGCAGTTCCCACGAGGCCCAGCCCCAGCATTTT CASSSHEAQPQHF
. TRBJ1-2 . TRBV6-5 TGTGCCAGCAGTTACCGCCCGGGGGGCTATGGCTACACCTTC CASSYRPGGYGYTF
. TRBJ2-2 . TRBV19 TGTGCCAGTAGTACCCCACGACGCGGGATAACAACTGGGGAGCTGTTTTTT CASSTPRRGITTGELFF
. TRBJ1-3 . TRBV19 TGTGCCACGTCGGACGGCTCAATAAGCTCTGGAAACACCATATATTTT CATSDGSISSGNTIYF
once TRBJ1-2 TRBD1 TRBV9 TGTGCCAGCAGCCAAAACCGGGACAGCATTAACTATGGCTACACCTTC CASSQNRDSINYGYTF
. TRBJ2-7 . TRBV3-1/TRBV3-2 TGTGCCAGCAGCCCGAGGGGAGGTGTGGACGAGCAGTACTTC CASSPRGGVDEQYF
. TRBJ2-7 . TRBV5-1 TGCGCCAGCAGCACCCCCAAGGGGAACGAGCAGTACTTC CASSTPKGNEQYF
. TRBJ2-3 TRBD2 TRBV10-3 TGTGCCATCAGTGAGACCTGGACTAGCGGGGTGAGCACAGATACGCAGTATTTT CAISETWTSGVSTDTQYF
. TRBJ2-3 TRBD2 TRBV5-4 TGTGCCAGCAGCTTGGGATTAGCGGGAGGGACAGATACGCAGTATTTT CASSLGLAGGTDTQYF
. TRBJ2-7 TRBD2 TRBV23-1 TGCGCCAGCAGTCAAAGGCTAGCGGGGCCTTCCGGGGGGCAGTACTTC CASSQRLAGPSGGQYF
. TRBJ2-4 . TRBV7-3 TGTGCCAGCAGCTGGAGCGACGGAAACAAAAACATTCAGTACTTC CASSWSDGNKNIQYF
few TRBJ2-1 . TRBV5-4 TGTGCCTCACGGATCGAGGCAGGAAACTACAATGAGCAGTTCTTC CASRIEAGNYNEQFF
. TRBJ2-7 . TRBV7-9 TGTGCCAGCAGCTGGAGTAACGACTACGAGCAGTACTTC CASSWSNDYEQYF
. TRBJ2-2 TRBD2 TRBV5-1 TGCGCCAGCAGCTTTTCTAGCGGGAACACCGGGGAGCTGTTTTTT CASSFSSGNTGELFF
. TRBJ1-2 TRBD1 TRBV5-4 TGTGCCAGCAGCCACGGACAGGGGCAGGGTGGCTACACCTTC CASSHGQGQGGYTF
. TRBJ2-3 . TRBV24-1 TGTGCCACCGGGGGGCGAAGCACAGATACGCAGTATTTT CATGGRSTDTQYF
. TRBJ2-3 TRBD2 TRBV27 TGTGCCAGCACCGCTAGCGGGGGGCTTACGTATGCAGATACGCAGTATTTT CASTASGGLTYADTQYF